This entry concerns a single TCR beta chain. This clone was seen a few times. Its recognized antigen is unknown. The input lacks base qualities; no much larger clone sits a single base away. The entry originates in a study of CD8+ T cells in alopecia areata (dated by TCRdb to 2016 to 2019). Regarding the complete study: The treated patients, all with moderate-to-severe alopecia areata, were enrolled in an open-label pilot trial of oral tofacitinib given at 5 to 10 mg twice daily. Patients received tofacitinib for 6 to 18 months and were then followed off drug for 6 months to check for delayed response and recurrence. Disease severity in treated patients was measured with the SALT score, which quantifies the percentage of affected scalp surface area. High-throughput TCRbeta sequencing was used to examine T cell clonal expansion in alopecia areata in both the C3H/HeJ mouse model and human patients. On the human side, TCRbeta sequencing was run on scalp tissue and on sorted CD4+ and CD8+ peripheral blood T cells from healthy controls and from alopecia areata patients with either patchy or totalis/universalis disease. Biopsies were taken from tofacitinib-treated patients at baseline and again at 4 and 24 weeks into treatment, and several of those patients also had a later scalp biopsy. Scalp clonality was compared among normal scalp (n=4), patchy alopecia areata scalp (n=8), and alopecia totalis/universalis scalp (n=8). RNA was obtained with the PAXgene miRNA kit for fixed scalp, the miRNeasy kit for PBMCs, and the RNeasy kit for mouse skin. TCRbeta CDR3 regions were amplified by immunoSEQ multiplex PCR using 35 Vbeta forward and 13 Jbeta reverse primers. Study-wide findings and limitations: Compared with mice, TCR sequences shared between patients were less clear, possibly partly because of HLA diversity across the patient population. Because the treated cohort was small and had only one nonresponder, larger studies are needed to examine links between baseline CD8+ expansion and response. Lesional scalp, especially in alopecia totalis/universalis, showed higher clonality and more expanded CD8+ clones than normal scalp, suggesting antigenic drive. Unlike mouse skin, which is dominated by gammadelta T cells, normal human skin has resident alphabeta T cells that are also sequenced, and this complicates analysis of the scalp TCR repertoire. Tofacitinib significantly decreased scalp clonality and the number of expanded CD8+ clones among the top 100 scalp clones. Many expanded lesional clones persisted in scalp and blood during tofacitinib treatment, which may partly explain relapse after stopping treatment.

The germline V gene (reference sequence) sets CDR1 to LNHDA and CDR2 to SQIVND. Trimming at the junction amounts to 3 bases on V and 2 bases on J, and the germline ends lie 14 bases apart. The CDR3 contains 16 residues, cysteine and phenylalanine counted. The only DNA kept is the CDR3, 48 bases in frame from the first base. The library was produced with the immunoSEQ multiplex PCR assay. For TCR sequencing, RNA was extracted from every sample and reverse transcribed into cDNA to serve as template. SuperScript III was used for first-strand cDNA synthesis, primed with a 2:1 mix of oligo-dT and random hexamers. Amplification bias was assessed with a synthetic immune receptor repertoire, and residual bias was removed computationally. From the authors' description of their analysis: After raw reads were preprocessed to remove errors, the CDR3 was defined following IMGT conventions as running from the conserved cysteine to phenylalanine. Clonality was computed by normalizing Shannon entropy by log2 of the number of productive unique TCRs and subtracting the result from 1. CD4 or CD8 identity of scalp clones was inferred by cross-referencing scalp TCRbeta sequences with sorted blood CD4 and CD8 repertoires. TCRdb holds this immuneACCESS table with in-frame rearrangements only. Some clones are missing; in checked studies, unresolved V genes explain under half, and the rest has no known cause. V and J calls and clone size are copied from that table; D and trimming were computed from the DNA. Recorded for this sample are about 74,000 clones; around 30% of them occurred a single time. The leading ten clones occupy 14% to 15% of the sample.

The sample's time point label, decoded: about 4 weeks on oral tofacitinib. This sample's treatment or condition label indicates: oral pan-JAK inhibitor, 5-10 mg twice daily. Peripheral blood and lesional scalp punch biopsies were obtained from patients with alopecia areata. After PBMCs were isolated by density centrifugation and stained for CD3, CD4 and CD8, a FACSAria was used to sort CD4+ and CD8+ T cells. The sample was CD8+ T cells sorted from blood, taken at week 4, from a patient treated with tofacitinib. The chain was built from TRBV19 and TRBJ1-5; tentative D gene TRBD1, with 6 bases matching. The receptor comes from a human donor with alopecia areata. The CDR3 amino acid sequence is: CASSIQGLDGNQPQHF. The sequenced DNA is TGTGCCAGTAGTATTCAGGGGCTGGACGGCAATCAGCCCCAGCATTTT.